This is a list of T cell receptor beta chains from one sample in a study of blood T cells in healthy people across ages. MiXCR, run by TCRdb on the 5' RACE reads, gives a single entry per CDR3 protein. The sample gives about 780,000 distinct CDR3 sequences, roughly 46% of which show up once; approximately 18% is in the top ten. Material: blood. The receptors come from a man at least 80 years old in good health. The CDR3 runs from the conserved cysteine through the conserved F or W. D genes are given only for firm matches. A clone size is listed for some rows: how often the clone was seen (once, few, many), or a class if it is expanded.

v_call: TRBV20-1
j_call: TRBJ2-7
clone_size: many
d_call: TRBD2
cdr3_aa: CSARDERWREGLAVTYEQYF
cdr3_nt: TGCAGTGCTAGAGATGAGCGTTGGAGGGAGGGACTAGCGGTTACCTACGAGCAGTACTTC

v_call: TRBV20-1
j_call: TRBJ2-5
clone_size: .
d_call: .
cdr3_aa: CSADADTTTETQYF
cdr3_nt: TGCAGTGCGGATGCGGACACTACAACAGAGACCCAGTACTTC

v_call: TRBV20-1
j_call: TRBJ2-1
clone_size: few
d_call: TRBD2
cdr3_aa: CSATSTGTSGMGDEQFF
cdr3_nt: TGCAGTGCTACTTCCACCGGGACTAGCGGGATGGGCGATGAGCAGTTCTTC

v_call: TRBV12-3/TRBV12-4
j_call: TRBJ2-7
clone_size: few
d_call: TRBD2
cdr3_aa: CASSPSLAGAYEQYF
cdr3_nt: TGTGCCAGCAGCCCTTCACTAGCGGGAGCCTACGAGCAGTACTTC

v_call: TRBV5-6
j_call: TRBJ2-1
clone_size: few
d_call: TRBD2
cdr3_aa: CASSFEAGAWNEQFF
cdr3_nt: TGTGCCAGCAGCTTCGAAGCGGGAGCGTGGAATGAGCAGTTCTTC

v_call: TRBV10-3
j_call: TRBJ2-3
clone_size: many
d_call: .
cdr3_aa: CAISESDQITDTQYF
cdr3_nt: TGTGCCATCAGTGAGTCGGACCAGATCACAGATACGCAGTATTTT

v_call: TRBV5-5
j_call: TRBJ2-7
clone_size: .
d_call: TRBD2
cdr3_aa: CASSSLADSYEQYF
cdr3_nt: TGTGCCAGCAGCTCGCTAGCGGACTCCTACGAGCAGTACTTC

v_call: TRBV5-6
j_call: TRBJ1-1
clone_size: .
d_call: .
cdr3_aa: CASSSAFQGAFF
cdr3_nt: TGTGCCAGCAGTTCGGCTTTTCAGGGAGCTTTCTTT

v_call: TRBV7-9
j_call: TRBJ2-5
clone_size: many
d_call: .
cdr3_aa: CASSLVRGGETQYF
cdr3_nt: TGTGCCAGCAGCTTAGTCAGGGGAGGCGAGACCCAGTACTTC

v_call: TRBV29-1
j_call: TRBJ2-3
clone_size: many
d_call: TRBD2
cdr3_aa: CSVRSGGEDTQYF
cdr3_nt: TGCAGCGTTAGGAGCGGGGGCGAGGATACGCAGTATTTT

v_call: TRBV27
j_call: TRBJ2-3
clone_size: .
d_call: TRBD2
cdr3_aa: CASLLAGAYTDTQYF
cdr3_nt: TGTGCCAGCCTCTTAGCGGGCGCCTACACAGATACGCAGTATTTT

v_call: TRBV5-6
j_call: TRBJ2-3
clone_size: many
d_call: .
cdr3_aa: CASSGTIPGAQYF
cdr3_nt: TGTGCCAGCAGCGGTACTATTCCGGGGGCGCAGTATTTT

v_call: TRBV5-5
j_call: TRBJ2-7
clone_size: few
d_call: TRBD2
cdr3_aa: CASSLEGPRTSGRVYEQYF
cdr3_nt: TGTGCCAGCAGCTTGGAAGGGCCGCGGACTAGCGGGAGAGTCTACGAGCAGTACTTC

v_call: TRBV24-1
j_call: TRBJ2-1
clone_size: once
d_call: .
cdr3_aa: CATSGTAQVEQFF
cdr3_nt: TGTGCCACCAGTGGGACAGCGCAGGTTGAGCAGTTCTTC

v_call: TRBV10-3
j_call: TRBJ2-5
clone_size: .
d_call: .
cdr3_aa: CAISAVTGPQETQYF
cdr3_nt: TGTGCCATCAGTGCCGTGACAGGTCCGCAAGAGACCCAGTACTTC

v_call: TRBV7-9
j_call: TRBJ2-7
clone_size: .
d_call: TRBD2
cdr3_aa: CASSSGRTSGYEQYF
cdr3_nt: TGTGCCAGCAGCTCCGGGCGGACTAGCGGCTACGAGCAGTACTTC

v_call: TRBV14
j_call: TRBJ2-3
clone_size: .
d_call: TRBD2
cdr3_aa: CASSQTGTSDTDTQYF
cdr3_nt: TGTGCCAGCAGCCAAACCGGGACTAGCGACACAGATACGCAGTATTTT

v_call: TRBV28
j_call: TRBJ2-7
clone_size: .
d_call: TRBD1
cdr3_aa: CASSFLEGGYYEQYF
cdr3_nt: TGTGCCAGCAGTTTCTTGGAAGGGGGCTACTACGAGCAGTACTTC

v_call: TRBV20-1
j_call: TRBJ2-7
clone_size: .
d_call: .
cdr3_aa: CSARIAYSSYEQYF
cdr3_nt: TGCAGTGCAAGAATAGCGTATAGCTCCTACGAGCAGTACTTC

v_call: TRBV7-2
j_call: TRBJ2-3
clone_size: few
d_call: .
cdr3_aa: CASSLVPDSASTDTQYF
cdr3_nt: TGTGCCAGCAGCTTAGTGCCCGACAGCGCGAGCACAGATACGCAGTATTTT

v_call: TRBV29-1
j_call: TRBJ2-7
clone_size: many
d_call: TRBD1
cdr3_aa: CSAQGANGYEQYF
cdr3_nt: TGCAGCGCACAGGGGGCAAACGGGTACGAGCAGTACTTC

v_call: TRBV4-3
j_call: TRBJ2-3
clone_size: .
d_call: .
cdr3_aa: CASSQDQGPDTQYF
cdr3_nt: TGCGCTAGCAGCCAAGATCAAGGGCCAGATACGCAGTATTTT

v_call: TRBV30
j_call: TRBJ1-1
clone_size: .
d_call: TRBD1
cdr3_aa: CAWSRNRGTEAFF
cdr3_nt: TGTGCCTGGAGTCGGAACAGGGGCACTGAAGCTTTCTTT

v_call: TRBV6-6
j_call: TRBJ2-7
clone_size: .
d_call: TRBD2
cdr3_aa: CASSYLSGGRAGNEQYF
cdr3_nt: TGTGCCAGCAGTTACTTAAGTGGCGGGAGGGCGGGGAATGAGCAGTACTTC

v_call: TRBV5-1
j_call: TRBJ2-1
clone_size: .
d_call: TRBD1
cdr3_aa: CASSAYRGSYNEQFF
cdr3_nt: TGCGCCAGCAGCGCCTACAGGGGCTCCTACAATGAGCAGTTCTTC

v_call: TRBV20-1
j_call: TRBJ2-1
clone_size: many
d_call: .
cdr3_aa: CSAGTGLNEQFF
cdr3_nt: TGCAGTGCTGGGACTGGGCTCAATGAGCAGTTCTTC

v_call: TRBV4-3
j_call: TRBJ2-7
clone_size: many
d_call: TRBD2
cdr3_aa: CASSQGLAEERSLTYEQYF
cdr3_nt: TGCGCCAGCAGCCAAGGACTAGCTGAAGAACGCTCTCTAACCTACGAGCAGTACTTC

v_call: TRBV20-1
j_call: TRBJ2-2
clone_size: .
d_call: TRBD2
cdr3_aa: CSVRDRRTSDTGELFF
cdr3_nt: TGCAGTGTTAGAGACCGGCGGACTAGCGACACCGGGGAGCTGTTTTTT

v_call: TRBV18
j_call: TRBJ2-7
clone_size: once
d_call: TRBD1
cdr3_aa: CASSPPGQGFSHEQYF
cdr3_nt: TGTGCCAGCTCACCACCCGGACAGGGGTTTTCGCACGAGCAGTACTTC

v_call: TRBV15
j_call: TRBJ2-1
clone_size: .
d_call: .
cdr3_aa: CATSRGGLLLTYNEQFF
cdr3_nt: TGTGCCACCAGCAGAGGAGGGCTACTACTTACCTACAATGAGCAGTTCTTC

v_call: TRBV12-3/TRBV12-4
j_call: TRBJ2-3
clone_size: few
d_call: .
cdr3_aa: CASRRDHGTDTQYF
cdr3_nt: TGTGCCAGCAGACGGGACCATGGCACAGATACGCAGTATTTT

v_call: TRBV4-3
j_call: TRBJ2-1
clone_size: .
d_call: TRBD1
cdr3_aa: CASSLGQGAIAEQFF
cdr3_nt: TGCGCCAGCAGCCTCGGACAGGGTGCGATTGCTGAGCAGTTCTTC

v_call: TRBV10-3
j_call: TRBJ2-3
clone_size: .
d_call: .
cdr3_aa: CAISTPEGQRRATTDTQYF
cdr3_nt: TGTGCCATCAGTACCCCTGAGGGGCAGAGGAGGGCCACCACAGATACGCAGTATTTT

v_call: TRBV7-2
j_call: TRBJ2-1
clone_size: few
d_call: TRBD2
cdr3_aa: CASSLLLAGSWFF
cdr3_nt: TGTGCCAGCAGCCTACTGCTAGCGGGTTCCTGGTTCTTC

v_call: TRBV25-1
j_call: TRBJ2-2
clone_size: few
d_call: .
cdr3_aa: CASRGSNTGELFF
cdr3_nt: TGTGCCAGCAGGGGCTCGAACACCGGGGAGCTGTTTTTT

v_call: TRBV12-3/TRBV12-4
j_call: TRBJ2-1
clone_size: once
d_call: .
cdr3_aa: CASRGAFGEQFF
cdr3_nt: TGTGCCAGTCGGGGCGCATTCGGTGAGCAGTTCTTC

v_call: TRBV20-1
j_call: TRBJ2-5
clone_size: few
d_call: .
cdr3_aa: CSAKDRGGLAGVSTYNEQYF
cdr3_nt: TGCAGTGCTAAGGACAGGGGAGGGTTAGCGGGAGTTTCTACCTACAATGAGCAGTACTTC

v_call: TRBV6-2/TRBV6-3
j_call: TRBJ2-3
clone_size: .
d_call: TRBD2
cdr3_aa: CASSLGLADSGDTQYF
cdr3_nt: TGTGCCAGCAGTTTGGGACTAGCGGACTCAGGGGATACGCAGTATTTT

v_call: TRBV18
j_call: TRBJ2-7
clone_size: .
d_call: TRBD1
cdr3_aa: CASSKGVQGFDEQYF
cdr3_nt: TGTGCCAGCTCGAAAGGGGTACAGGGGTTTGACGAGCAGTACTTC

v_call: TRBV20-1
j_call: TRBJ2-5
clone_size: .
d_call: TRBD1
cdr3_aa: CSARNSTGKETQYF
cdr3_nt: TGCAGTGCTAGAAACTCGACAGGGAAGGAGACCCAGTACTTC

v_call: TRBV15
j_call: TRBJ1-1
clone_size: .
d_call: .
cdr3_aa: CATSHRGNTEAFF
cdr3_nt: TGTGCCACCAGCCACCGGGGGAACACTGAAGCTTTCTTT

v_call: TRBV20-1
j_call: TRBJ1-4
clone_size: .
d_call: TRBD1
cdr3_aa: CSGRQGIAEKLFF
cdr3_nt: TGCAGTGGCAGACAGGGCATCGCGGAAAAACTGTTTTTT

v_call: TRBV12-3/TRBV12-4
j_call: TRBJ2-3
clone_size: once
d_call: .
cdr3_aa: CASSPTTGTLSTDTKYF
cdr3_nt: TGTGCCAGCAGCCCTACTACAGGTACCCTAAGCACAGATACGAAGTATTTT

v_call: TRBV11-1
j_call: TRBJ2-1
clone_size: .
d_call: .
cdr3_aa: CASSYGQPGLLIIGSYNEQFF
cdr3_nt: TGTGCCAGCAGCTACGGACAGCCGGGACTACTGATCATTGGCTCCTACAATGAGCAGTTCTTC

v_call: TRBV20-1
j_call: TRBJ2-5
clone_size: .
d_call: TRBD2
cdr3_aa: CSAPTAGIETQYF
cdr3_nt: TGCAGTGCCCCCACAGCGGGAATCGAGACCCAGTACTTC

v_call: TRBV28
j_call: TRBJ2-7
clone_size: .
d_call: .
cdr3_aa: CASSNGGTYEQYF
cdr3_nt: TGTGCCAGCAGTAATGGCGGAACCTACGAGCAGTACTTC

v_call: TRBV4-3
j_call: TRBJ2-1
clone_size: many
d_call: TRBD2
cdr3_aa: CASSQGLAGISYNEQFF
cdr3_nt: TGCGCCAGCAGCCAAGGACTAGCGGGGATCTCCTACAATGAGCAGTTCTTC

v_call: TRBV7-2
j_call: TRBJ2-5
clone_size: once
d_call: TRBD2
cdr3_aa: CASSSGLAIETQYF
cdr3_nt: TGTGCCAGCAGCTCCGGACTAGCTATAGAGACCCAGTACTTC

v_call: TRBV29-1
j_call: TRBJ2-7
clone_size: .
d_call: TRBD1
cdr3_aa: CSVTRPGQGSSYEQYF
cdr3_nt: TGCAGCGTCACACGACCGGGACAGGGTTCGTCCTACGAGCAGTACTTC

v_call: TRBV12-3/TRBV12-4
j_call: TRBJ2-3
clone_size: few
d_call: TRBD2
cdr3_aa: CASSRSGLDTQYF
cdr3_nt: TGTGCCAGCAGTCGTAGCGGGCTCGATACGCAGTATTTT

v_call: TRBV29-1
j_call: TRBJ1-1
clone_size: few
d_call: TRBD1
cdr3_aa: CSVLTGGTEAFF
cdr3_nt: TGCAGCGTTCTAACAGGGGGGACTGAAGCTTTCTTT

v_call: TRBV10-3
j_call: TRBJ2-1
clone_size: few
d_call: .
cdr3_aa: CAISGLPGEVYNEQFF
cdr3_nt: TGTGCCATCAGTGGGCTCCCGGGAGAGGTCTACAATGAGCAGTTCTTC

v_call: TRBV5-1
j_call: TRBJ2-1
clone_size: .
d_call: TRBD1
cdr3_aa: CASSLDGLWGTGVGDEQFF
cdr3_nt: TGCGCCAGCAGCTTGGACGGGTTATGGGGGACAGGGGTTGGTGATGAGCAGTTCTTC

v_call: TRBV12-3/TRBV12-4
j_call: TRBJ2-2
clone_size: .
d_call: .
cdr3_aa: CATRILGDTGELFF
cdr3_nt: TGTGCCACCCGAATTCTCGGGGACACCGGGGAGCTGTTTTTT

v_call: TRBV27
j_call: TRBJ2-7
clone_size: .
d_call: .
cdr3_aa: CASSSGRSWGDEQYF
cdr3_nt: TGTGCCAGCAGTTCCGGACGGAGCTGGGGGGATGAGCAGTACTTC

v_call: TRBV12-3/TRBV12-4
j_call: TRBJ2-7
clone_size: .
d_call: .
cdr3_aa: CASGTWPQVYEQYF
cdr3_nt: TGTGCCAGCGGGACTTGGCCACAGGTCTACGAGCAGTACTTC

v_call: TRBV3-1
j_call: TRBJ2-5
clone_size: many
d_call: .
cdr3_aa: CASSLASETQYF
cdr3_nt: TGTGCCAGCAGCTTGGCATCTGAGACCCAGTACTTC

v_call: TRBV5-6
j_call: TRBJ1-6
clone_size: few
d_call: .
cdr3_aa: CASSLETSPLHF
cdr3_nt: TGTGCCAGCAGCTTGGAAACTTCACCCCTCCACTTT

v_call: TRBV7-2
j_call: TRBJ2-5
clone_size: .
d_call: .
cdr3_aa: CASSLGRIRVRAGETQYF
cdr3_nt: TGTGCCAGCAGCTTAGGTCGCATCCGGGTCCGGGCCGGGGAGACCCAGTACTTC